These 9 T cell receptor beta chains were all obtained from the same sample, sequenced in a study of blood T cell repertoires in COVID-19. Produced via immunoSEQ multiplex PCR; TCRdb's table is partial and in-frame only. The sample contains around 200,000 clones, approximately 90% of which appear only once. Material for sequencing was peripheral blood. Every receptor here comes from a woman in her late teens or twenties who had recovered from COVID-19.

The J gene is TRBJ2-3, the V gene TRBV4-3, with TRBD2 matching 7 bases. With V trimmed by 4 bases and J by 1 base, 5 bases remained unmatched. Germline V gives CDR1 LGHNA, CDR2 YSLEER. This CDR3 is built from 15 residues. This CDR3 reads CASSRTSARTDTQYF. CDR3 sequence (DNA): TGCGCCAGCAGCCGAACTAGCGCTCGCACAGATACGCAGTATTTT.

V and J are TRBV7-3 and TRBJ1-1, with D tentatively TRBD1 (5 bases). CDR1 and CDR2 from the germline V gene are SGHTA and FQGTGA. Trimming stripped 7 bases from V and 3 bases from J, with 12 bases between. The CDR3 consists of 13 residues. The CDR3 sequence: CASTRGGDTEAFF. The CDR3 DNA reads as TGTGCCAGCACCCGTGGGGGGGACACTGAAGCTTTCTTT.

V gene TRBV13 combines with J gene TRBJ2-3, with D possibly being TRBD2 (5 bases). The V end lost 0 bases, the J end lost 3 bases, and 10 bases lay between the germline ends. This CDR3 region has 15 residues. Germline loops: CDR1 PRHDT, CDR2 FYEKMQ (reference sequence). CDR3 sequence: CASSLGFPGTDTQYF. In nucleotides, the CDR3 is TGTGCCAGCAGCTTAGGCTTTCCGGGGACAGATACGCAGTATTTT.

This chain joins TRBV7-3 and TRBJ1-5, with 7 bases lining up with TRBD1. CDR3 size: 13 residues. Germline CDR1 is SGHTA and CDR2 is FQGTGA. Germline trimming cut 4 bases from V and 6 bases from J; bases unmatched to any gene: 3. DNA for the CDR3: TGTGCCAGCAGCTCGAACAGGGGTCAGCCCCAGCATTTT. Translation: CASSSNRGQPQHF.

This clone was counted between two and nine times. This rearrangement joins TRBV2 to TRBJ2-5; 9 bases match TRBD1. Germline loops: CDR1 SNHLY, CDR2 FYNNEI. This CDR3 has 13 residues. V lost 8 bases, J lost 4 bases, and 5 bases stayed unmatched. CDR3 bases: TGTGCCAGCGGCCTACAGGGGGCAGAGACCCAGTACTTC. Amino acids: CASGLQGAETQYF.

This chain connects TRBV10-2 to TRBJ1-1, with TRBD1 as a possible D gene (5 bases). Germline CDR1 WSHSY, CDR2 SAAADI. This CDR3 comprises 13 residues. Trimming took off 5 bases at V and 1 base at J, with 8 bases between the two ends. The CDR3 sequence is CASSPQGNTEAFF. For the CDR3, the DNA is TGCGCCAGCAGTCCGCAGGGGAACACTGAAGCTTTCTTT.

CDR3 sequence reads: CASSQPKGAGGYTF. CDR3 nucleotide sequence: TGTGCCAGCAGCCAACCAAAGGGGGCTGGTGGCTACACCTTC. The J gene is TRBJ1-2, the V gene TRBV4-2; 7 nucleotides match TRBD1. The junction had 7 bases not matched to a gene; V was cut back by 2 bases and J by 7 bases. The CDR3 extends over 14 amino acids. In germline, CDR1 is LGHNA, CDR2 YNFKEQ.

The gene calls are TRBV19 and TRBJ2-2; D is ambiguous. This CDR3 is built from 16 residues. Germline loops: CDR1 LNHDA, CDR2 SQIVND (reference sequence). The V end was cut by 5 bases, the J end by 0 bases, with 13 bases between. The CDR3 coding sequence is TGTGCCAGTAGTCTCGTCTGGCATTCGAACACCGGGGAGCTGTTTTTT. Protein: CASSLVWHSNTGELFF.

This clone turned up a few times. The chain joins TRBV18 to TRBJ2-1, with a weak D call TRBD1 (5 bases). From germline, CDR1 is KGHSH and CDR2 LQKENI. The CDR3 has 12 amino acids. Deletions cut 3 bases from V and 9 bases from J, with 9 bases between. The CDR3 DNA follows: TGTGCCAGCTCACCTTGGGGCAGTGAGCAGTTCTTC. It yields the protein CASSPWGSEQFF.